This T cell receptor (beta chain) was recovered during a study of shared T cell receptors in the human thymus. Trimming at V came to 4 bases and at J to 6 bases, leaving 20 bases not matched to a gene. The CDR3 totals 18 residues. Germline CDR1 and CDR2: GTSNPN and SVGIG (reference sequence). Produced via immunoSEQ multiplex PCR; TCRdb's table is partial and in-frame only. The sample lists approximately 490,000 clones; 78% were seen once. The data also belong to a second study, concerning human thymus T cells. As that report states: Immunologically healthy infants in Finland undergoing congenital heart defect surgery were the donors. The study used thymus tissue resected during corrective heart surgery. Thymic and blood repertoires appeared to display a bias in their usage of V and J genes. Related studies found that unrelated individuals share highly overlapping thymic repertoires.

Sequencing was done on a sample of thymocytes. The TCR comes from a boy younger than two with a congenital heart defect. The V and J genes are TRBV30 and TRBJ2-1, with TRBD1 matching over 8 bases. CDR3 nucleotide sequence: TGTGCCTGGAAACTGATAAGGAGAACAGGGGGTCCCCTCAATGAGCAGTTCTTC. Translated: CAWKLIRRTGGPLNEQFF. The variable domain in full, completed from reference TRBV30 and TRBJ2-1, reads SQTIHQWPATLVQPVGSPLSLECTVEGTSNPNLYWYRQAAGRGLQLLFYSVGIGQISSEVPQNLSASRPQDRQFILSSKKLLLSDSGFYLCAWKLIRRTGGPLNEQFFGPGTRLTVL.